These T cell receptor beta chains were read from a single sample in a study of T cells of healthy individuals. A single record per CDR3 protein comes from TCRdb applying MiXCR to the 5' RACE reads. The sample holds about 60,000 distinct CDR3 sequences, 15% to 20% seen once. The receptors were sampled from a human donor in good health. Each CDR3 is given with its conserved first and last residue. Size tells how often a clone was seen (once, few, many) or the class of an expanded clone, and some rows leave it out.

TRBV5-5,.,TRBJ2-1,CASRLMNEQFF
TRBV20-1,few,TRBJ2-7,CSASTGGIEQYF
TRBV7-2,many,TRBJ1-2,CASSNFVLSEGGNGAYTF
TRBV5-6,few,TRBJ2-1,CASSSRGPGYNEQFF
TRBV7-9,few,TRBJ2-7,CASSLISLAGIYEQYF
TRBV20-1,.,TRBJ1-6,CSARGLTGTNSPLHF
TRBV15,many,TRBJ1-1,CATSTAGRLSRRDTEAFF
TRBV29-1,.,TRBJ2-5,CSVTTLAGGQQYF
TRBV19,.,TRBJ2-3,CASSVGHTDTQYF
TRBV12-3/TRBV12-4,many,TRBJ2-7,CASSLQGFRDVDYEQYF
TRBV29-1,many,TRBJ1-2,CSGLRSRDYGYTF
TRBV7-2,few,TRBJ1-5,CASSPQSTPRSNQPQHF
TRBV27,many,TRBJ1-5,CASSLRGRASNQPQHF
TRBV2,many,TRBJ2-7,CASSARQASSYEQYF
TRBV12-3/TRBV12-4,.,TRBJ1-4,CASSLTSGTNEKLFF
TRBV20-1,many,TRBJ2-2,CSASLTSGANTGELFF
TRBV2,.,TRBJ2-7,CASSAYRDRHEQYF
TRBV7-6,.,TRBJ2-3,CASSLGAGSSTDTQYF
TRBV10-2,many,TRBJ2-1,CASSPLAGWEQFF
TRBV28,.,TRBJ2-5,CASSGLEETQYF
TRBV19,.,TRBJ1-2,CASSIFSGQVDYGYTF
TRBV28,many,TRBJ1-1,CASRRDRLNTEAFF
TRBV7-2,few,TRBJ1-6,CASSLGNRGISPLHF
TRBV10-3,few,TRBJ2-1,CAITQDRGNEQFF
TRBV15,many,TRBJ2-2,CATSRQGGAGELFF
TRBV12-3/TRBV12-4,many,TRBJ2-1,CASSFSGDNEQFF
TRBV4-1,many,TRBJ2-1,CASSPGSSYNEQFF
TRBV15,.,TRBJ2-5,CATSREGFSRETQYF
TRBV7-9,once,TRBJ1-4,CASSPGGGNEKLFF
TRBV2,.,TRBJ1-1,CASTRGLSTEAFF
TRBV29-1,.,TRBJ1-3,CSVGGLNSGNTIYF
TRBV12-3/TRBV12-4,.,TRBJ1-5,CASSLRGVGPQHF
TRBV2,.,TRBJ2-1,CASTESGGTSYNEQFF
TRBV28,few,TRBJ2-7,CASSPFLLRDRGREQYF
TRBV20-1,medium-sized,TRBJ1-2,CSASASLDYGYTF
TRBV3-1,.,TRBJ2-7,CASSRGGSSYEQYF
TRBV24-1,many,TRBJ1-2,CATSGGGPNYGYTF
TRBV20-1,.,TRBJ1-5,CSARAIGDSNQPQHF
TRBV6-4,.,TRBJ1-4,CASSAIRFGSTNEKLFF
TRBV11-1,.,TRBJ2-3,CASRRARSTDTQYF
TRBV4-1,many,TRBJ2-3,CASKVGIASEDTQYF
TRBV5-1,few,TRBJ1-2,CASSLDSWSYGYTF